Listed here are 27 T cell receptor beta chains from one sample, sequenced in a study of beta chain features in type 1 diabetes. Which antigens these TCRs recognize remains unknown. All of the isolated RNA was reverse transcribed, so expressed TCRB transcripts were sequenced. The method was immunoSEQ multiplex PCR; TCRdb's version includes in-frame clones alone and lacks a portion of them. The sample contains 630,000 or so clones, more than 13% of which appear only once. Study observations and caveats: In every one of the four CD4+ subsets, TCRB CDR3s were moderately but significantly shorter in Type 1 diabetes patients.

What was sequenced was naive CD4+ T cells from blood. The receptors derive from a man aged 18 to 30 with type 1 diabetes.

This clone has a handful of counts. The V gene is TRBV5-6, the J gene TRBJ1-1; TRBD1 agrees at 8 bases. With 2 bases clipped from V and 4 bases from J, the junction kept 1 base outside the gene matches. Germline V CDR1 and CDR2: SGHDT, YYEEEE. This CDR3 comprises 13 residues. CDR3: CASSFDRGTEAFF. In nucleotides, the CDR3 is TGTGCCAGCAGCTTCGACAGGGGCACTGAAGCTTTCTTT. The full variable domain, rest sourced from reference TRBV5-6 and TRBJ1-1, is DAGVTQSPTHLIKTRGQQVTLRCSPKSGHDTVSWYQQALGQGPQFIFQYYEEEERQRGNFPDRFSGHQFPNYSSELNVNALLLGDSALYLCASSFDRGTEAFFGQGTRLTVV.

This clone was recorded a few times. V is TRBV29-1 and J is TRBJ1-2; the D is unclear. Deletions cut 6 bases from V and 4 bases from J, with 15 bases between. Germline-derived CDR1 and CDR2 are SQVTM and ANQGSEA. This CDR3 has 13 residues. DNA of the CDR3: TGCAGCGTGGGTCCGGGGAACGGCTATGGCTACACCTTC. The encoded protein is CSVGPGNGYGYTF.

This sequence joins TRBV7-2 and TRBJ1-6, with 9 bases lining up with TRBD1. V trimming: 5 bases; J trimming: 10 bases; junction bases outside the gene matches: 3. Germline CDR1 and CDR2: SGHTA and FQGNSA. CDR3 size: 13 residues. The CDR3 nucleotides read TGTGCCAGCAGCCCGGACAGGGGATCACCCCTCCACTTT. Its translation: CASSPDRGSPLHF.

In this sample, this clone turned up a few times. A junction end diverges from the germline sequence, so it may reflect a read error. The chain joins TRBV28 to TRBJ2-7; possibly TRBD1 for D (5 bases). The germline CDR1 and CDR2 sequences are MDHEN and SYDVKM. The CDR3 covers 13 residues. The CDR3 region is CASSLGARVGQDF. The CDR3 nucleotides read TGTGCCAGCAGTCTTGGGGCACGGGTGGGTCAGGACTTC.

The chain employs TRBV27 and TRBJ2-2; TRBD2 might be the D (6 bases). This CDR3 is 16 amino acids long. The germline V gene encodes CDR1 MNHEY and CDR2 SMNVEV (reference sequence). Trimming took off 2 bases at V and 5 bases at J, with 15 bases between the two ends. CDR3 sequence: CASSLRWGLGTGELFF. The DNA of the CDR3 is TGTGCCAGCAGTTTAAGGTGGGGACTGGGAACCGGGGAGCTGTTTTTT.

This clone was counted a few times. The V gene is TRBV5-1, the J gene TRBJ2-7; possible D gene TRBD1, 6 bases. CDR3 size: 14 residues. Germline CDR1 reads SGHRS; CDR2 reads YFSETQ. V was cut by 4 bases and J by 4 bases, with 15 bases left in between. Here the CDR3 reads CASSRQYTGYEQYF. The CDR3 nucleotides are TGCGCCAGCAGCAGACAGTATACAGGGTACGAGCAGTACTTC. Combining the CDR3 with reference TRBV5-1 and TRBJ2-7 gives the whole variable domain KAGVTQTPRYLIKTRGQQVTLSCSPISGHRSVSWYQQTPGQGLQFLFEYFSETQRNKGNFPGRFSGRQFSNSRSEMNVSTLELGDSALYLCASSRQYTGYEQYFGPGTRLTVT.

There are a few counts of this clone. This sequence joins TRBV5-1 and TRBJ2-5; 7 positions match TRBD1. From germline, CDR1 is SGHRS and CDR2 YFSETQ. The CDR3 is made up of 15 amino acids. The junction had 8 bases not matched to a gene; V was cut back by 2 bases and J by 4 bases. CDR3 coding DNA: TGCGCCAGCAGCTTATTATGGGACAGAAGAGAGACCCAGTACTTC. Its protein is CASSLLWDRRETQYF.

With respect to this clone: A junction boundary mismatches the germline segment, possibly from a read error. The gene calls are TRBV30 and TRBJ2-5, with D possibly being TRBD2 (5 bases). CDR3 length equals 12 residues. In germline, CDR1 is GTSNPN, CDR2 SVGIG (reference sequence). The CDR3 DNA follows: TGTGCCTGGAGTGTTGGGAGCGAGACCCAGCACTTC. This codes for CAWSVGSETQHF.

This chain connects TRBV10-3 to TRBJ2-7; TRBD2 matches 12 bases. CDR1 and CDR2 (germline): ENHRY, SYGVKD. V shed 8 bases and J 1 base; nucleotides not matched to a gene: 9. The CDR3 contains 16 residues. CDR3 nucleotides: TGTGCCATCGGCGCTAGCGGGGGGGCCGGGTCCTACGAGCAGTACTTC. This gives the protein CAIGASGGAGSYEQYF.

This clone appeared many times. The CDR3 DNA reads TGTGCCACCAGCAGGGGCCGACAGTCTAAGAATGAGCAGTTCTTC. Translated, it gives CATSRGRQSKNEQFF. The chain couples TRBV15 to TRBJ2-1; possible D gene TRBD1, 5 bases. CDR3 length: 15 amino acids. Per the germline V gene, CDR1 is LNHNV and CDR2 is YYDKDF (reference sequence). Between the trimmed V and J ends, which lost 3 bases and 7 bases, there was a span of 16 bases.

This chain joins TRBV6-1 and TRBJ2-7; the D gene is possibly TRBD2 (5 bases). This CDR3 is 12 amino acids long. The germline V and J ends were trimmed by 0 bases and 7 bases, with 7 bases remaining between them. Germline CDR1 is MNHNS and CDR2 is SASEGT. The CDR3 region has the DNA TGTGCCAGCAGTGAAGCACGAGGGGAGCAGTACTTC. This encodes CASSEARGEQYF.

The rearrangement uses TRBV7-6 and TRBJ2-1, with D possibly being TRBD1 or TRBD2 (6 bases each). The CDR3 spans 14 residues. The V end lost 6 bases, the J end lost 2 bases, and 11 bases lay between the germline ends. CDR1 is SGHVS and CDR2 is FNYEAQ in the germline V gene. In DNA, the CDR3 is TGTGCCAGCAGGGGCGGGGACACCTACAATGAGCAGTTCTTC. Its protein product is CASRGGDTYNEQFF.

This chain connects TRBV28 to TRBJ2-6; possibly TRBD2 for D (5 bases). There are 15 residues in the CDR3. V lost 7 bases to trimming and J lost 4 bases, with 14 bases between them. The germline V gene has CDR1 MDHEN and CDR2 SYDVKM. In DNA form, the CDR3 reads TGTGCCAGCAAAGGAGGTACGGCCGGGGCCAACGTCCTGACTTTC. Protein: CASKGGTAGANVLTF.

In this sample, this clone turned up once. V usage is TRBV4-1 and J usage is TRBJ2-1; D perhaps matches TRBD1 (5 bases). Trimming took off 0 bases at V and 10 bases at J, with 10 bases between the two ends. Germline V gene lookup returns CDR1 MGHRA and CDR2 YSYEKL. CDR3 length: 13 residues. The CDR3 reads CASSQDLWTEQFF. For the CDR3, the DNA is TGCGCCAGCAGCCAAGATCTATGGACAGAGCAGTTCTTC.

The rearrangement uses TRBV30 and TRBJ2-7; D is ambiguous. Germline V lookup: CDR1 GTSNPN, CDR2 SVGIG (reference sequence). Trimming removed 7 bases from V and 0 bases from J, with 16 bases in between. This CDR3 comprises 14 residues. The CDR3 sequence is CASKGQQSSYEQYF. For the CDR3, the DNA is TGTGCCTCCAAGGGCCAACAGAGCTCCTACGAGCAGTACTTC.

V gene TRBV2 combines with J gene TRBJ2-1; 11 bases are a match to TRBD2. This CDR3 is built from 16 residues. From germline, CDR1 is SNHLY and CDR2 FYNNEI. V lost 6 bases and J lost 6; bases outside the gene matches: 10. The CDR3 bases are TGTGCCAGCAGGAGCGCACTAGCGGGAGCCTCCAATGAGCAGTTCTTC. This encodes CASRSALAGASNEQFF.

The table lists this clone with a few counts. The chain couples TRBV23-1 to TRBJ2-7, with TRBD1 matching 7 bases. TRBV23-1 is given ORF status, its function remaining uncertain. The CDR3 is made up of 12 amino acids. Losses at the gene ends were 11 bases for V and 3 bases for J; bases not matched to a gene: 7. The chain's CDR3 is CAVGTANYEQYF. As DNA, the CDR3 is TGCGCCGTAGGGACAGCGAACTACGAGCAGTACTTC.

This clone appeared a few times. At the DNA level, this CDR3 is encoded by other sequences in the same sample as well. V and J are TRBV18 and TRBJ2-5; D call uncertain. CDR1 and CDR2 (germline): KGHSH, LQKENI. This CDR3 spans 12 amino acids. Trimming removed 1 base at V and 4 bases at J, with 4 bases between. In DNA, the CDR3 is TGTGCCAGCTCACCACGTGGAGAGACCCAGTACTTC. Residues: CASSPRGETQYF.

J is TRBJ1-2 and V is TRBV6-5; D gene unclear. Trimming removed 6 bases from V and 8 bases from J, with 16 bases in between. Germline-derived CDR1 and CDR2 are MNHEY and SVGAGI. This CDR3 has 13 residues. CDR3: CASSYQLGPGYTF. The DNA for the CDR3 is TGTGCCAGCAGCTATCAACTTGGCCCCGGCTACACCTTC.

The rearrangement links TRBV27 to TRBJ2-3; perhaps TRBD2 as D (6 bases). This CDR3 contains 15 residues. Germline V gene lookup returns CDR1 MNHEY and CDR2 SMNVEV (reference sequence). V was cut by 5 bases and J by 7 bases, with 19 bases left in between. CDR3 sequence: CASSPRDWLMNTQYF. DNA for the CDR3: TGTGCCAGCAGTCCCCGGGACTGGCTGATGAATACGCAGTATTTT.

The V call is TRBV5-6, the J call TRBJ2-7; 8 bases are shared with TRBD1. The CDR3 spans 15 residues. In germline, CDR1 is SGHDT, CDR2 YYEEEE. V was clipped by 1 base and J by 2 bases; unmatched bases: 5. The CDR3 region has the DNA TGTGCCAGCAGCTTGCGGACAGGGTCGGCCTACGAGCAGTACTTC. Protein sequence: CASSLRTGSAYEQYF. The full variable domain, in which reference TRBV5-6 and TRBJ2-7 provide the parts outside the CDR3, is DAGVTQSPTHLIKTRGQQVTLRCSPKSGHDTVSWYQQALGQGPQFIFQYYEEEERQRGNFPDRFSGHQFPNYSSELNVNALLLGDSALYLCASSLRTGSAYEQYFGPGTRLTVT.

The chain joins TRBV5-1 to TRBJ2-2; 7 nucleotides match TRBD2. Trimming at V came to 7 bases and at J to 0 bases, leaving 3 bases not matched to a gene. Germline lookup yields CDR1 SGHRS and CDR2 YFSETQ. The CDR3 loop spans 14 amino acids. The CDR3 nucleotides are TGCGCCAGCCAAGGGACTACGAACACCGGGGAGCTGTTTTTT. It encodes CASQGTTNTGELFF.

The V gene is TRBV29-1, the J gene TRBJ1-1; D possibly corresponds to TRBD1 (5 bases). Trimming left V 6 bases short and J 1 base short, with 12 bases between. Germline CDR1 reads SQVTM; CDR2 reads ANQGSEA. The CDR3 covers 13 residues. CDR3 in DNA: TGCAGCGTGGGTGACAGAAGGAACACTGAAGCTTTCTTT. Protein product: CSVGDRRNTEAFF.

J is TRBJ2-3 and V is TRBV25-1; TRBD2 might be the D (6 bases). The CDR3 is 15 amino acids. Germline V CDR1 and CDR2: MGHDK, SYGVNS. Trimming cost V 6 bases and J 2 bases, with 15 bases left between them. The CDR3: CASSEGTLHTDTQYF. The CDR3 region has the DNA TGTGCCAGCAGCGAAGGGACTCTACACACAGATACGCAGTATTTT.

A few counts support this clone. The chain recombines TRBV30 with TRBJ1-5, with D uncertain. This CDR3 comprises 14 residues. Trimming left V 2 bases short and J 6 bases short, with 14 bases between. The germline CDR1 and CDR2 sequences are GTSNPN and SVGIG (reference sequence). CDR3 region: CAWSPLSWGQPQHF. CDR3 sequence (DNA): TGTGCCTGGAGTCCCCTAAGTTGGGGTCAGCCCCAGCATTTT. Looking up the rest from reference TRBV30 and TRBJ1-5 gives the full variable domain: SQTIHQWPATLVQPVGSPLSLECTVEGTSNPNLYWYRQAAGRGLQLLFYSVGIGQISSEVPQNLSASRPQDRQFILSSKKLLLSDSGFYLCAWSPLSWGQPQHFGDGTRLSIL.

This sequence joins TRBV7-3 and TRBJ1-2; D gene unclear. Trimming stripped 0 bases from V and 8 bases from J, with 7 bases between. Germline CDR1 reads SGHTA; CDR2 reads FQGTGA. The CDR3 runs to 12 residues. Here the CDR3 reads CASSLTGSGYTF. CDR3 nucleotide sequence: TGTGCCAGCAGCTTAACGGGAAGCGGCTACACCTTC.

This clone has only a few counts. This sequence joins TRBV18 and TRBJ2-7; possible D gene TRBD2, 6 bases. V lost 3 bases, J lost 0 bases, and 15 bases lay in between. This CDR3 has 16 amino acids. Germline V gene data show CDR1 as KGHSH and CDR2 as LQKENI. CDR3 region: CASSPRNRGGSYEQYF. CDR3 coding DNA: TGTGCCAGCTCACCCCGCAATAGGGGAGGCTCCTACGAGCAGTACTTC. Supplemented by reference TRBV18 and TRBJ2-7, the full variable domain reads NAGVMQNPRHLVRRRGQEARLRCSPMKGHSHVYWYRQLPEEGLKFMVYLQKENIIDESGMPKERFSAEFPKEGPSILRIQQVVRGDSAAYFCASSPRNRGGSYEQYFGPGTRLTVT.